This T cell receptor (beta chain) was documented in a study of cytomegalovirus exposure and HLA in healthy donors. The CDR3 sequence is 15 residues long. The germline V and J ends were trimmed by 3 bases and 0 bases, with 10 bases remaining between them. Germline CDR1 reads SGHAT; CDR2 reads FQDESV (reference sequence). 60 Vbeta and 13 Jbeta primers were used in PCR. Sequencing was performed with immunoSEQ multiplex PCR; in TCRdb, only in-frame clones are kept and a portion is missing. The sample carries 220,000 or so clones, 79% recorded once. This TCR was sampled from a man in his forties or fifties in good health and CMV-seronegative. V gene TRBV11-1 combines with J gene TRBJ2-3; D is unclear. Sequenced: PBMCs. CDR3 loop: CASSFAQSSTDTQYF. In nucleotides, the CDR3 is TGTGCCAGCAGCTTCGCACAGTCTAGCACAGATACGCAGTATTTT.